A single sample gave rise to the 26 T cell receptor beta chains below, sequenced in a study of T cell responses to AZD1222 COVID-19 vaccine. The protocol was immunoSEQ multiplex PCR, while the TCRdb copy is restricted to in-frame clones and leaves out a portion. The sample consists of over 55,000 clones, approximately 83% of them appearing once. Sequenced material: peripheral blood, taken 28 days after the second AZD1222 dose. The receptors originated from an adult who received the AZD1222 COVID-19 vaccine.

This rearrangement joins TRBV4-3 to TRBJ1-2, with D maybe TRBD1 (6 bases). CDR3 length equals 16 residues. Trimming cost V 1 base and J 4 bases, with 16 bases left between them. Germline V gene data show CDR1 as LGHNA and CDR2 as YSLEER. CDR3 bases: TGCGCCAGCAGCCAAGGAGTGCGGACAGTTTTCTATGGCTACACCTTC. Its protein is CASSQGVRTVFYGYTF.

The V call is TRBV2, the J call TRBJ1-5; the match to TRBD1 covers 7 bases. Per germline, CDR1 SNHLY and CDR2 FYNNEI. This CDR3 spans 13 amino acids. The V and J ends lost 8 bases and 5 bases, in that order; junction bases with no gene match: 6. CDR3 region: CASAGTEDQPQHF. CDR3 nucleotide sequence: TGTGCCAGCGCCGGGACAGAGGATCAGCCCCAGCATTTT.

This sequence joins TRBV11-3 and TRBJ2-1, with 7 bases lining up with TRBD1. This CDR3 has 13 amino acids. Trimming at V came to 4 bases and at J to 9 bases, leaving 6 bases not matched to a gene. Germline V lookup: CDR1 SGHNT, CDR2 YENEEA. The CDR3 DNA is TGTGCCAGCAGCTCCGTGACAGGGAGTGAGCAGTTCTTC. Translating it yields CASSSVTGSEQFF.

The chain carries TRBV5-1 and TRBJ2-2; TRBD1 matches at 7 bases. V dropped 0 bases and J dropped 3; count of bases not matched to a gene: 2. CDR1 SGHRS and CDR2 YFSETQ come from the germline V gene. The CDR3 sequence is 15 residues long. The CDR3 reads CASSLVRGYTGELFF. For the CDR3, the DNA is TGCGCCAGCAGCTTGGTCAGGGGGTACACCGGGGAGCTGTTTTTT.

This chain connects TRBV29-1 to TRBJ1-2, with D possibly being TRBD1 (5 bases). CDR1 and CDR2 from the germline V gene are SQVTM and ANQGSEA. V dropped 3 bases and J dropped 8 bases, with 16 bases sitting between them. This CDR3 is 13 amino acids long. The CDR3 DNA follows: TGCAGCGTTGAGCCTCTTGCCGGGGGGGGCTACACCTTC. Translation gives CSVEPLAGGGYTF.

This chain links TRBV5-8 with TRBJ2-2; no clear D. Germline V gives CDR1 SGHTS, CDR2 YDEGEE. CDR3 length: 15 residues. Trimming took 0 bases from V and 0 from J, leaving 6 bases between them. The CDR3 here is CASSLGTPNTGELFF. CDR3 nucleotides: TGTGCCAGCAGCTTGGGAACACCGAACACCGGGGAGCTGTTTTTT.

This sequence joins TRBV18 and TRBJ1-2, with 12 bases fitting TRBD1. Germline CDR1 and CDR2: KGHSH and LQKENI. The CDR3 has 16 residues. V shed 5 bases and J 6 bases; nucleotides not matched to a gene: 10. The CDR3 loop is CASSDPGQGALHGYTF. CDR3 coding DNA: TGTGCCAGCTCAGATCCGGGACAGGGGGCCCTGCATGGCTACACCTTC.

V usage is TRBV10-2 and J usage is TRBJ2-7, with TRBD2 as a possible D gene (6 bases). V was pared by 7 bases and J by 5 bases, with 27 bases between. The CDR3 totals 17 residues. Germline V gene data show CDR1 as WSHSY and CDR2 as SAAADI. DNA for the CDR3: TGCGCCAGCACTGGAGGAGGGCGTGTGGCCCTCGGGGACGAGCAGTACTTC. This gives the protein CASTGGGRVALGDEQYF.

V gene TRBV6-5 combines with J gene TRBJ2-7; D is unclear. Germline V gene lookup returns CDR1 MNHEY and CDR2 SVGAGI. Trimming pared 2 bases from V and 3 bases from J, leaving 8 bases between. The CDR3 totals 13 residues. CDR3 in amino acids: CASSYNSLYEQYF. The CDR3 DNA reads TGTGCCAGCAGTTACAACAGCCTCTACGAGCAGTACTTC.

In DNA, the CDR3 is TGTGCCAGCAGTACGACAGGGCGGTATGGCTACACCTTC. It translates to CASSTTGRYGYTF. The chain recombines TRBV5-4 with TRBJ1-2, with 7 bases lining up with TRBD1. The CDR3 has 13 amino acids. V shed 5 bases, J shed 5 bases, and the junction held 6 bases outside the gene matches. Germline values: CDR1 SGHNT, CDR2 YYREEE (reference sequence).

The J gene is TRBJ1-1, the V gene TRBV29-1, with D maybe TRBD1 (6 bases). Between the trimmed V and J ends, which lost 6 bases and 0 bases, there was a span of 23 bases. Germline values: CDR1 SQVTM, CDR2 ANQGSEA. This CDR3 has 17 residues. The CDR3 region is CSVTRRRGTFMNTEAFF. The DNA of the CDR3 is TGCAGCGTCACTCGGAGGAGGGGGACCTTTATGAACACTGAAGCTTTCTTT.

The V and J genes are TRBV2 and TRBJ2-4; D unresolved. This CDR3 comprises 19 residues. V was shortened by 6 bases and J by 0 bases, with 24 bases between the two germline ends. Germline CDR1 SNHLY, CDR2 FYNNEI. The chain's CDR3 is CASSDLGQVGILAKNIQYF. DNA for the CDR3: TGTGCCAGCAGCGATTTGGGCCAGGTTGGGATACTAGCCAAAAACATTCAGTACTTC.

This clone was seen more than once but under ten times. The same CDR3 also results from other DNA sequences found in this sample. The chain uses TRBV27 and TRBJ1-1, with D uncertain. Germline V gene data show CDR1 as MNHEY and CDR2 as SMNVEV (reference sequence). CDR3 size: 13 residues. Trimming removed 4 bases from V and 4 bases from J, with 10 bases in between. The CDR3 coding sequence is TGTGCCAGCAGTTATAAGGGTGGCACTGAAGCTTTCTTT. Its protein is CASSYKGGTEAFF.

The CDR3 reads CASSFSTDTQYF. CDR3 in DNA: TGTGCCAGCAGCTTCAGCACAGATACGCAGTATTTT. The chain is built from TRBV7-2 and TRBJ2-3; no clear D gene. Germline assignment: CDR1 SGHTA and CDR2 FQGNSA. Trimming pared 3 bases from V and 0 bases from J, leaving 1 base between. This CDR3 comprises 12 residues. Full variable domain (outside the CDR3, taken from reference TRBV7-2 and TRBJ2-3): GAGVSQSPSNKVTEKGKDVELRCDPISGHTALYWYRQSLGQGLEFLIYFQGNSAPDKSGLPSDRFSAERTGGSVSTLTIQRTQQEDSAVYLCASSFSTDTQYFGPGTRLTVL.

This sequence joins TRBV7-2 and TRBJ2-7; D not certain. Germline loops: CDR1 SGHTA, CDR2 FQGNSA. The CDR3 spans 12 residues. The V and J ends lost 2 bases and 6 bases respectively, with 8 bases between them. The CDR3 DNA reads as TGTGCCAGCAGCTTAACGGTCGGCGAGCAGTACTTC. Its protein is CASSLTVGEQYF. The variable domain in full, completed from reference TRBV7-2 and TRBJ2-7, reads GAGVSQSPSNKVTEKGKDVELRCDPISGHTALYWYRQSLGQGLEFLIYFQGNSAPDKSGLPSDRFSAERTGGSVSTLTIQRTQQEDSAVYLCASSLTVGEQYFGPGTRLTVT.

This clone has a handful of counts. This chain uses TRBV5-1 with TRBJ2-4; TRBD2 is a possible D gene (7 bases). The CDR3 totals 14 residues. V lost 1 base and J lost 9, with 14 bases in between. CDR1 and CDR2 (germline): SGHRS, YFSETQ. The CDR3 DNA reads as TGCGCCAGCAGCTTGAGGGGGGGCCCTTCCATTCAGTACTTC. This encodes CASSLRGGPSIQYF.

The V call is TRBV7-2, the J call TRBJ1-6, with D tentatively TRBD1 (6 bases). This CDR3 contains 14 residues. Germline loops: CDR1 SGHTA, CDR2 FQGNSA. Trimming left V 2 bases short and J 14 bases short, with 16 bases between. CDR3 DNA: TGTGCCAGCAGCTTACGGACAGATGGCGAATCCCTCCACTTT. Translating gives CASSLRTDGESLHF.

This chain links TRBV7-8 with TRBJ2-1, with D maybe TRBD1 (5 bases). The CDR3 covers 17 residues. V lost 2 bases to trimming and J lost 1 base, with 15 bases between them. From germline, CDR1 is SGHVS and CDR2 FQNEAQ. CDR3 sequence reads: CASSLIVGRGSYNEQFF. The CDR3 DNA sequence: TGTGCCAGCAGCTTAATTGTCGGTAGGGGTTCCTACAATGAGCAGTTCTTC.

The chain employs TRBV4-1 and TRBJ1-1; D perhaps matches TRBD1 (5 bases). This CDR3 comprises 13 residues. V was cut by 4 bases and J by 7 bases, with 13 bases left in between. Per germline, CDR1 MGHRA and CDR2 YSYEKL. The DNA for the CDR3 is TGCGCCAGCAGCCCTAACCGGGGGGATGAAGCTTTCTTT. It is translated as CASSPNRGDEAFF.

The chain uses TRBV2 and TRBJ1-4, with D maybe TRBD1 (6 bases). V shed 6 bases and J shed 5 bases, with 16 bases lying between them. This CDR3 has 15 residues. Per germline, CDR1 SNHLY and CDR2 FYNNEI. CDR3 sequence reads: CASRKGGGTNEKLFF. For the CDR3, the DNA is TGTGCCAGCAGGAAAGGAGGGGGGACAAATGAAAAACTGTTTTTT.

The V and J genes are TRBV12-3 or TRBV12-4 and TRBJ1-2, with D hard to call. This CDR3 has 13 residues. Trimming shortened V by 8 bases and J by 6 bases, and 16 bases separated the two germline ends. The CDR3 loop is CASGSFPGHGYTF. CDR3 DNA sequence: TGTGCCAGCGGTTCTTTTCCTGGGCATGGCTACACCTTC.

J is TRBJ2-5 and V is TRBV19, with a weak D call TRBD2 (6 bases). Germline V lookup: CDR1 LNHDA, CDR2 SQIVND (reference sequence). This CDR3 has 16 amino acids. Trimming cost V 5 bases and J 4 bases, with 20 bases left between them. CDR3 bases: TGTGCCAGTAGTGACCCCTTGGAGGGGATGGGAGAGACCCAGTACTTC. Its protein is CASSDPLEGMGETQYF.

The chain uses TRBV4-3 and TRBJ1-2; 8 positions match TRBD1. This CDR3 spans 14 amino acids. From germline, CDR1 is LGHNA and CDR2 YSLEER. With V trimmed by 6 bases and J by 8 bases, 11 bases remained unmatched. The CDR3 reads CASRGGTGFGGYTF. CDR3 in DNA: TGCGCCAGCAGAGGGGGGACAGGCTTCGGGGGCTACACCTTC.

The chain is built from TRBV6-5 and TRBJ1-6; TRBD1 matches 9 bases. V lost 0 bases, J lost 10 bases, and 7 bases stayed unmatched. Germline V gene sequence: CDR1 MNHEY, CDR2 SVGAGI. This CDR3 contains 16 residues. CDR3 amino acids: CASSYSNPTGGSPLHF. The CDR3 coding sequence is TGTGCCAGCAGTTACTCGAATCCGACAGGGGGATCACCCCTCCACTTT.

The chain carries TRBV9 and TRBJ1-1; 8 nucleotides line up with TRBD1. The CDR3 sequence is 17 residues long. Losses at the gene ends were 2 bases for V and 3 bases for J; bases not matched to a gene: 12. In germline, CDR1 is SGDLS, CDR2 YYNGEE. The DNA of the CDR3 is TGTGCCAGCAGCGTCCGACTTTCGCAGGGGGCGGACACTGAAGCTTTCTTT. Translating gives CASSVRLSQGADTEAFF. Filled out from reference TRBV9 and TRBJ1-1, the complete variable domain reads DSGVTQTPKHLITATGQRVTLRCSPRSGDLSVYWYQQSLDQGLQFLIQYYNGEERAKGNILERFSAQQFPDLHSELNLSSLELGDSALYFCASSVRLSQGADTEAFFGQGTRLTVV.

This clone was detected once. This chain connects TRBV28 to TRBJ2-1; D gene uncertain. Germline assignment: CDR1 MDHEN and CDR2 SYDVKM. The V end was cut by 4 bases, the J end by 4 bases, with 23 bases between. There are 18 residues in the CDR3. The CDR3 region has the DNA TGTGCCAGCAGTTGGAGCCTGACACTTCGGAGTGGGTACAATGAGCAGTTCTTC. Amino acids: CASSWSLTLRSGYNEQFF.